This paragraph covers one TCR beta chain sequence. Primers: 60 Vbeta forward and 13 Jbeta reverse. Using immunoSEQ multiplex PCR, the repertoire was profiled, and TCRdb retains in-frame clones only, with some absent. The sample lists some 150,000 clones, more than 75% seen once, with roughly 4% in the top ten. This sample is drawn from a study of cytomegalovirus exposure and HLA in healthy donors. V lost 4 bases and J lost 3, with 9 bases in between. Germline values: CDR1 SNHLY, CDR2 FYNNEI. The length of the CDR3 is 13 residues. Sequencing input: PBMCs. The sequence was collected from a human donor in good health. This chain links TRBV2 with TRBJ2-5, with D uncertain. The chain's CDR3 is CASSGQDEETQYF. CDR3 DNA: TGTGCCAGCAGTGGGCAGGATGAAGAGACCCAGTACTTC.